This T cell receptor (beta chain) was retrieved from a study of somatic mutations in cytotoxic T cells in rheumatoid arthritis. Overall study: Among the T-cell populations stained with V beta antibodies, some were separated by flow sorting at nearly 100% purity, including V beta1+ cells whose TCRB was sequenced.

The method was immunoSEQ multiplex PCR; TCRdb's version includes in-frame clones alone and lacks a portion of them. This table has some 27,000 clones, roughly 70% appearing once. The investigators isolated CD4+ and CD8+ cells by positive magnetic bead selection and checked their purity by flow cytometry. CDR1 and CDR2 from the germline V gene are MGHRA and YSYEKL. The CDR3 totals 14 residues. V lost 1 base and J lost 9; bases outside the gene matches: 6. The sample comprised CD8+ T cells sorted from blood. The source of this sequence is a woman under 30 in good health. The chain has TRBV4-1 and TRBJ2-1; TRBD2 aligns across 7 bases. CDR3: CASSQVGLAAEQFF. The CDR3 bases are TGCGCCAGCAGCCAAGTGGGGCTAGCGGCTGAGCAGTTCTTC.